This T cell receptor beta chain stems from a study of cytomegalovirus exposure and HLA in healthy donors. Study results and limitations: Under in vitro conditions, three CMV-associated chains were confirmed as specific for CMV antigens.

Clones were sequenced by immunoSEQ multiplex PCR, and TCRdb holds only the in-frame ones, with some missing. The sample lists 180,000 or so clones, 84% seen once, with over 10% in the top ten. V lost 5 bases and J lost 5, with 9 bases in between. Germline-derived CDR1 and CDR2 are SGHAT and FQNNGV. This CDR3 is 12 amino acids long. Remarks on this clone: Antigen specificity is unknown.

The sample taken for sequencing was PBMCs. The chain links TRBV11-2 to TRBJ2-5; D unclear. This TCR was sampled from a woman between 25 and 40 years old in good health and CMV-seropositive. The CDR3 sequence is CASSPARETQYF. In DNA, the CDR3 is TGTGCCAGCAGCCCCGCGCGGGAGACCCAGTACTTC.